Each of the 27 T cell receptor beta chains below was sequenced from the same sample in a study of identical twins. TCRdb re-derived calls from the 5' RACE reads in MiXCR, one entry per CDR3 protein. The table shows roughly 1.6 million distinct CDR3 sequences, with about 30% occurring only once. Sequencing was done on a sample of cord blood. The receptors stem from a newborn girl in good health.

Comments on this clonotype: This may be a read error, as it is one base from a much larger clone. The V and J genes are TRBV29-1 and TRBJ1-4, with D tentatively TRBD1 (5 bases). CDR1 is SQVTM, CDR2 ANQGSEA, per germline. This CDR3 region has 13 residues. V gave up 4 bases and J gave up 10 bases, with 16 bases separating them. The CDR3 sequence: CSVGDAGRGKLFF. The DNA for the CDR3 is TGCAGCGTTGGAGACGCAGGGAGGGGAAAACTGTTTTTT.

J is TRBJ1-6 and V is TRBV20-1; D ambiguous. The CDR3 consists of 12 residues. V gave up 1 base and J gave up 5 bases, with 3 bases separating them. Germline CDR1 reads DFQATT; CDR2 reads SNEGSKA (reference sequence). CDR3 DNA sequence: TGCAGTGCTAGAGTCCATAATTCACCCCTCCACTTT. It codes for CSARVHNSPLHF.

The chain's CDR3 is CASSERAGSYGYTF. The CDR3 DNA follows: TGTGCCAGCAGTGAAAGGGCAGGGAGCTATGGCTACACCTTC. This sequence joins TRBV6-1 and TRBJ1-2; D perhaps matches TRBD1 (5 bases). The CDR3 consists of 14 residues. V was cut by 2 bases and J by 4 bases, with 11 bases left in between. Looked up from germline, CDR1 is MNHNS and CDR2 is SASEGT.

This clonotype was seen only once. V and J are TRBV14 and TRBJ2-1, with D possibly being TRBD2 (6 bases). Germline V gives CDR1 SGHDN, CDR2 FVKESK. Trimming cost V 1 base and J 9 bases, with 16 bases left between them. The CDR3 is 15 residues long. The CDR3 DNA reads as TGTGCCAGCAGCCAAGCAGGAGGGAGCGGCGGTGAGCAGTTCTTC. It encodes CASSQAGGSGGEQFF. Drawing the rest from reference TRBV14 and TRBJ2-1, the complete variable domain is EAGVTQFPSHSVIEKGQTVTLRCDPISGHDNLYWYRRVMGKEIKFLLHFVKESKQDESGMPNNRFLAERTGGTYSTLKVQPAELEDSGVYFCASSQAGGSGGEQFFGPGTRLTVL.

This clonotype appeared a few times. The junction shows a germline mismatch at one end, possibly a read error. J is TRBJ2-1 and V is TRBV7-8; TRBD2 matches 7 bases. The end of the DNA aligns better with TRBJ2-7, so the J call may be wrong. This CDR3 comprises 16 residues. Germline-derived CDR1 and CDR2 are SGHVS and FQNEAQ. The CDR3 region has the DNA TGTGCCAGCAGTTTAGGAGGCGGGGGACTCTACAATGAGCAGTACTTC. As protein: CASSLGGGGLYNEQYF.

The chain employs TRBV20-1 and TRBJ1-2, with 7 bases aligning to TRBD1. V gave up 0 bases and J gave up 5 bases; unmatched junction bases: 15. This CDR3 has 17 amino acids. Germline V lookup: CDR1 DFQATT, CDR2 SNEGSKA (reference sequence). The CDR3 DNA sequence: TGCAGTGCTAGAGATTTAGGGAAGGGGGCAGGGGGGTATGGCTACACCTTC. Protein sequence: CSARDLGKGAGGYGYTF.

The gene calls are TRBV15 and TRBJ1-2; D may be TRBD1 (5 bases). CDR1 and CDR2 from the germline V gene are LNHNV and YYDKDF (reference sequence). With 1 base removed from V and 4 bases from J, the gap between germline ends came to 7 bases. The CDR3 contains 13 residues. In DNA, the CDR3 is TGTGCCACCAGCAGAGGACAGTTCTATGGCTACACCTTC. As protein: CATSRGQFYGYTF.

The chain employs TRBV4-2 and TRBJ2-3; 11 nucleotides align to TRBD2. CDR3 length: 15 amino acids. CDR1 is LGHNA, CDR2 YNFKEQ, per germline. The ends lost 1 base at V and 6 bases at J; junction bases unmatched: 3. In nucleotides, the CDR3 is TGTGCCAGCAGCCAAGTGACTAGCGGGGAGGATACGCAGTATTTT. It yields the protein CASSQVTSGEDTQYF.

This clonotype was seen only a few times. The junction departs from the called germline gene at one end, perhaps through a read error. J is TRBJ2-4 and V is TRBV2, with 7 bases aligning to TRBD1. Germline V lookup: CDR1 SNHLY, CDR2 FYNNEI. The CDR3 runs 15 residues. Here the CDR3 DNA reads TGTGCCAGCAGGGAAGACAGGGCGGGCAAAAACATTCAGTACTTC. Translating it yields CASREDRAGKNIQYF.

This clonotype has a handful of counts. V gene TRBV9 combines with J gene TRBJ2-3; D is unresolved. The V gene lost 0 bases and the J gene lost 1 base, with 12 bases spanning the gap. The germline V gene has CDR1 SGDLS and CDR2 YYNGEE. This CDR3 has 16 residues. In DNA form, the CDR3 reads TGTGCCAGCAGCGTAGAGGGTAGCTGGGGCACAGATACGCAGTATTTT. This sequence encodes CASSVEGSWGTDTQYF.

This chain links TRBV20-1 with TRBJ2-5, with a tentative D call TRBD1 (5 bases). The germline CDR1 and CDR2 sequences are DFQATT and SNEGSKA (reference sequence). CDR3 length equals 14 residues. Trimming pared 0 bases from V and 1 base from J, leaving 9 bases between. The CDR3 loop is CSAREQGIQETQYF. DNA of the CDR3: TGCAGTGCTAGAGAGCAGGGAATCCAAGAGACCCAGTACTTC.

The chain links TRBV29-1 to TRBJ2-7, with TRBD1 matching 7 bases. The DNA matches TRBJ2-5 better at its end, which makes the J call doubtful. Looked up from germline, CDR1 is SQVTM and CDR2 is ANQGSEA. The CDR3 covers 14 residues. The CDR3 DNA is TGCAGCGTTGAAGGGTTGGGACAGTATGGGACCCAGTACTTC. This codes for CSVEGLGQYGTQYF.

About this clonotype: This may arise from a read error, as a much more abundant clone is one base away. The genes are TRBV11-2 and TRBJ2-3; tentatively, D is TRBD1 (6 bases). Per the germline V gene, CDR1 is SGHAT and CDR2 is FQNNGV. This CDR3 has 16 amino acids. For the CDR3, the DNA is TGTGCCAGCAGCTCCCCTTGGACAGTTCGTACAGATACGCAGTCTTTT. It translates to CASSSPWTVRTDTQSF.

The gene calls are TRBV3-1 and TRBJ2-5; maybe TRBD2 (5 bases). V was pared by 4 bases and J by 5 bases, with 14 bases between. The CDR3 totals 14 residues. Germline CDR1 and CDR2: LGHDT and YNNKEL (reference sequence). The CDR3 loop is CASSPGSHGETQYF. The CDR3 coding sequence is TGTGCCAGCAGCCCGGGATCTCACGGGGAGACCCAGTACTTC.

This clonotype was counted between two and nine times. This chain links TRBV4-2 with TRBJ1-2; D unresolved. V was pared by 0 bases and J by 2 bases, with 10 bases between. Germline V gene data show CDR1 as LGHNA and CDR2 as YNFKEQ. The CDR3 length is 15 residues. The CDR3 DNA reads as TGTGCCAGCAGCCAAGATGTGAACACCAACTATGGCTACACCTTC. Translated, it gives CASSQDVNTNYGYTF.

The chain combines TRBV14 with TRBJ2-7; a weak D match, TRBD2 (5 bases). Per the germline V gene, CDR1 is SGHDN and CDR2 is FVKESK. Trimming stripped 0 bases from V and 0 bases from J, with 12 bases between. The length of the CDR3 is 16 residues. CDR3 in DNA: TGTGCCAGCAGCCAAGATTGGGAGTGGGGCTCCTACGAGCAGTACTTC. Its protein is CASSQDWEWGSYEQYF.

Only a few counts were recorded for this clonotype. V gene TRBV6-1 combines with J gene TRBJ2-3, with 9 bases identical to TRBD2. In germline, CDR1 is MNHNS, CDR2 SASEGT. Unmatched junction bases numbered 11, after V lost 5 bases and J lost 2 bases. This CDR3 contains 17 residues. The CDR3 loop is CASSSPAGTSFTDTQYF. The DNA for the CDR3 is TGTGCCAGCAGTAGTCCGGCCGGGACTAGCTTCACAGATACGCAGTATTTT.

This clonotype was seen repeatedly, ten times or more. The chain couples TRBV2 to TRBJ2-7; 13 positions agree with TRBD2. Trimming removed 2 bases from V and 2 bases from J; junction bases left unmatched: 6. Germline V gives CDR1 SNHLY, CDR2 FYNNEI. This CDR3 region has 17 residues. CDR3 in amino acids: CASSERTSGSQPYEQYF. The DNA of the CDR3 is TGTGCCAGCAGTGAAAGGACTAGCGGGAGCCAACCCTACGAGCAGTACTTC.

CDR3 region: CASSNLRASYNEQFF. CDR3 sequence (DNA): TGTGCCAGCAGTAATCTGCGCGCCTCCTACAATGAGCAGTTCTTC. The V gene is TRBV6-2 or TRBV6-3, the J gene TRBJ2-1; D is ambiguous. The CDR3 sequence is 15 residues long. The V end lost 5 bases, the J end lost 0 bases, and 11 bases lay between the germline ends. Germline V lookup: CDR1 MNHEY, CDR2 SVGEGT.

This chain joins TRBV11-2 and TRBJ2-1, with TRBD2 matching 7 bases. The CDR3 contains 16 residues. Per the germline V gene, CDR1 is SGHAT and CDR2 is FQNNGV. Trimming removed 1 base from V and 5 bases from J; junction bases left unmatched: 8. CDR3: CASSLGGGFQHNEQFF. DNA of the CDR3: TGTGCCAGCAGCTTAGGGGGGGGGTTCCAGCACAATGAGCAGTTCTTC.

This clonotype appeared many times. V gene TRBV12-3 or TRBV12-4 combines with J gene TRBJ2-3; TRBD1 might be the D (6 bases). V gave up 7 bases and J gave up 2 bases, with 13 bases separating them. CDR3 length: 14 residues. In DNA, the CDR3 is TGTGCCAGCACCCGGGACACCGACACAGATACGCAGTATTTT. This encodes CASTRDTDTDTQYF.

The CDR3 sequence is CASSWSGIQETQYF. CDR3 in DNA: TGTGCCAGCAGCTGGAGCGGGATCCAAGAGACCCAGTACTTC. This chain joins TRBV9 and TRBJ2-5, with 7 bases aligning to TRBD2. The junction had 4 bases not matched to a gene; V was cut back by 4 bases and J by 1 base. CDR1 is SGDLS, CDR2 YYNGEE, per germline. This CDR3 has 14 residues. Full variable domain (missing parts from reference TRBV9 and TRBJ2-5): DSGVTQTPKHLITATGQRVTLRCSPRSGDLSVYWYQQSLDQGLQFLIQYYNGEERAKGNILERFSAQQFPDLHSELNLSSLELGDSALYFCASSWSGIQETQYFGPGTRLLVL.

This clonotype has just a few counts. The gene calls are TRBV27 and TRBJ1-2, with D perhaps TRBD1 (5 bases). In germline, CDR1 is MNHEY, CDR2 SMNVEV (reference sequence). The CDR3 contains 13 residues. The ends were cut back, 0 bases at V and 8 bases at J, with 10 bases in the middle. The CDR3 DNA sequence: TGTGCCAGCAGTTTATCGGGGACCCGGGGCTACACCTTC. Its protein is CASSLSGTRGYTF.

Ten or more counts support this clonotype. V is TRBV7-2 and J is TRBJ1-6; D not certain. The CDR3 covers 14 residues. Germline V gene sequence: CDR1 SGHTA, CDR2 FQGNSA. V was cut by 1 base and J by 7 bases, with 8 bases left in between. DNA of the CDR3: TGTGCCAGCAGCTTAGACAGAGCCAATTCACCCCTCCACTTT. Its protein is CASSLDRANSPLHF. The full variable domain, its missing parts supplied by reference TRBV7-2 and TRBJ1-6, is GAGVSQSPSNKVTEKGKDVELRCDPISGHTALYWYRQSLGQGLEFLIYFQGNSAPDKSGLPSDRFSAERTGGSVSTLTIQRTQQEDSAVYLCASSLDRANSPLHFGNGTRLTVT.

The rearrangement uses TRBV5-1 and TRBJ2-3; TRBD2 agrees at 11 bases. The V gene end was trimmed by 4 bases and the J gene end by 2 bases; junction bases not matched to a gene: 9. CDR1 is SGHRS and CDR2 is YFSETQ in the germline V gene. This CDR3 has 17 amino acids. The CDR3 DNA is TGCGCCAGCAGCCTGATCCGGACTAGCGGGTACACAGATACGCAGTATTTT. Protein: CASSLIRTSGYTDTQYF.

The CDR3 loop is CSVWTGRSYYEQFF. CDR3 DNA sequence: TGCAGCGTTTGGACAGGGAGATCATACTATGAGCAGTTCTTC. V is TRBV29-1 and J is TRBJ2-1; 8 bases fit TRBD1. The CDR3 is 14 amino acids. CDR1 and CDR2 (germline): SQVTM, ANQGSEA. V trimming: 5 bases; J trimming: 8 bases; junction bases outside the gene matches: 11.

This clonotype was detected ten times or more. V gene TRBV9 combines with J gene TRBJ2-1, with 9 bases aligning to TRBD1. From germline, CDR1 is SGDLS and CDR2 YYNGEE. V dropped 3 bases and J dropped 4; count of bases not matched to a gene: 2. The CDR3 has 14 residues. CDR3 DNA: TGTGCCAGCAGCGGAGGACAGGGGTACAATGAGCAGTTCTTC. Translated: CASSGGQGYNEQFF. Supplemented by reference TRBV9 and TRBJ2-1, the full variable domain reads DSGVTQTPKHLITATGQRVTLRCSPRSGDLSVYWYQQSLDQGLQFLIQYYNGEERAKGNILERFSAQQFPDLHSELNLSSLELGDSALYFCASSGGQGYNEQFFGPGTRLTVL.